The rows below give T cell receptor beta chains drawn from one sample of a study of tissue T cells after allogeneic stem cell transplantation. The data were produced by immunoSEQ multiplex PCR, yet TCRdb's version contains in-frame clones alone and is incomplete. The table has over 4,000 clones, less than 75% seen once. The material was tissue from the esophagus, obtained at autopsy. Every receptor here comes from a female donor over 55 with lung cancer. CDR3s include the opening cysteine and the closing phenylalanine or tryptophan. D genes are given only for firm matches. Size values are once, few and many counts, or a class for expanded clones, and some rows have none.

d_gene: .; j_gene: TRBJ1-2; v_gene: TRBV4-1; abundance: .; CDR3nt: TGCGCCAGCAGCCAAGGGTTCGGTCAGGAAGGCTACACCTTC; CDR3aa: CASSQGFGQEGYTF
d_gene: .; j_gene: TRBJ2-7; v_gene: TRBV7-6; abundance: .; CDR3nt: TGTGCCAGCAGCTCGAGCGCACAGTACGAGCAGTACTTC; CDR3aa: CASSSSAQYEQYF
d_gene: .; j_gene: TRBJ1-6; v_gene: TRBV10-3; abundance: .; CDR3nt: TGTGCCATCAGTGAGTCGAGGGGGGATTCACCCCTCCACTTT; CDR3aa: CAISESRGDSPLHF
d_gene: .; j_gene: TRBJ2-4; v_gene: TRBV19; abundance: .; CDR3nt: TGTGCCAGTAGTATAGTTTTCCGGCCTCCCAAAAACATTCAGTACTTC; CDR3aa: CASSIVFRPPKNIQYF
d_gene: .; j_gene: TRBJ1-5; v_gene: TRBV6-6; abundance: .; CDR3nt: TGTGCCAGTATTGAAAGTGGATTCAATCAGCCCCAGCATTTT; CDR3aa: CASIESGFNQPQHF
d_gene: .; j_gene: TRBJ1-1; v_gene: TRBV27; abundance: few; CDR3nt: TGTGCCAGCAGTTTACGGGCAACCGGCGGCGCTTTCTTT; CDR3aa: CASSLRATGGAFF
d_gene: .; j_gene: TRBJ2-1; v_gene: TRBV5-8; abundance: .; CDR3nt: TGTGCCAGCAGCTTCCGGGACCCTAGGGAGCAGTTCTTC; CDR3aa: CASSFRDPREQFF
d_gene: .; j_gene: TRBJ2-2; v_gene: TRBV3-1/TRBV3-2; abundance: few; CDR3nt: TGTGCCAGCAGCCAGAGGTCCCAAACCGGGGAGCTGTTTTTT; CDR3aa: CASSQRSQTGELFF
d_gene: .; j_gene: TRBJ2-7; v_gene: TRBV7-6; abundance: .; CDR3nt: TGTGCCAGCAGCCCCCCTTTTGGGGGTTCCGGCAGGCAGTACTTC; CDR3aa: CASSPPFGGSGRQYF
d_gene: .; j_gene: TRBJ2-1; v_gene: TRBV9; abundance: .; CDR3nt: TGTGCCAGCAGTCCTGGGGCCGGGGCCTACAATGAGCAGTTCTTC; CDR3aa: CASSPGAGAYNEQFF
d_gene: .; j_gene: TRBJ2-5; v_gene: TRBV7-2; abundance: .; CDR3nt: TGTGCCAGCAGCTTAGAAGGCAGGCTTTCGTACCAAGAGACCCAGTACTTC; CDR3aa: CASSLEGRLSYQETQYF
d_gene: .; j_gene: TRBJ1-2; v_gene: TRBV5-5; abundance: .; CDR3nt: TGTGCCAGCAGCTTCTGGGACAACAGTGGCTACACCTTC; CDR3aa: CASSFWDNSGYTF
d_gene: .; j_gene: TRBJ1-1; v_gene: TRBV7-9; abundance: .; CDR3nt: TGTGCCAGCAGCTTAGAAGCAGGGGCAGCTTTCTTT; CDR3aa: CASSLEAGAAFF
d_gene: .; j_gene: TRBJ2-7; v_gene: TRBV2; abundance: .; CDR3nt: TGTGCCAGCAGGCAGGGGGGGTCCGTCAACGAGCAGTACTTC; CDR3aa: CASRQGGSVNEQYF
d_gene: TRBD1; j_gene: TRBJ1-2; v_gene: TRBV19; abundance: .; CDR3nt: TGTGCCAGTCAGAGGACAGGGGTGATCTATGGCTACACCTTC; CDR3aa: CASQRTGVIYGYTF
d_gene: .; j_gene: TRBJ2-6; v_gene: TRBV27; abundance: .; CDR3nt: TGTGCCAGTCGGTCCCATAACCCCTCTGGGGCCAACGTCCTGACTTTC; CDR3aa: CASRSHNPSGANVLTF
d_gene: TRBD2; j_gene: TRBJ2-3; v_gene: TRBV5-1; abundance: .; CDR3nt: TGCGCCAGCAGCCAACAGCTCCGGCGGGGGTACACAGATACGCAGTATTTT; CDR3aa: CASSQQLRRGYTDTQYF